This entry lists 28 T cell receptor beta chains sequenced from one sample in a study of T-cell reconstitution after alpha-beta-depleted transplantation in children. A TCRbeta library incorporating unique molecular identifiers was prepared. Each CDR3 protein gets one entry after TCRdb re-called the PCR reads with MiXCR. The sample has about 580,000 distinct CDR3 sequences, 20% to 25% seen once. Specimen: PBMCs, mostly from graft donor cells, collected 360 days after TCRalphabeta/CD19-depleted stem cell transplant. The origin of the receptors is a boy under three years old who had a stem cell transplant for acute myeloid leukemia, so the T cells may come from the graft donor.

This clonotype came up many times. The CDR3 DNA reads as TGTGCCAGCAGCTTGAAATGGGGACCGAGAGGCGAGCAGTACTTC. This encodes CASSLKWGPRGEQYF. This chain uses TRBV27 with TRBJ2-7; D could derive from TRBD1 or TRBD2 (5 bases each). CDR3 size: 15 residues. The V end lost 6 bases, the J end lost 6 bases, and 21 bases lay between the germline ends. Germline loops: CDR1 MNHEY, CDR2 SMNVEV (reference sequence).

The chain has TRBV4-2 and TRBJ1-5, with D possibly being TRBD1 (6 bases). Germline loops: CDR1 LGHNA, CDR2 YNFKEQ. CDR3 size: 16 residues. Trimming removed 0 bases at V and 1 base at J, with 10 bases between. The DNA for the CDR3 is TGTGCCAGCAGCCAAGATCCCGGACAGAGCAATCAGCCCCAGCATTTT. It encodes CASSQDPGQSNQPQHF.

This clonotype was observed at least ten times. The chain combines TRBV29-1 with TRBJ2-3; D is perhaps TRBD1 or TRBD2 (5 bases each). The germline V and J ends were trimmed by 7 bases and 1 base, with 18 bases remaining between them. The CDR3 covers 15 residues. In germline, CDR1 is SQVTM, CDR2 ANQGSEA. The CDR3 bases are TGCAGCGCCACGGCAGGGAGTTTGGGCACAGATACGCAGTATTTT. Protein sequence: CSATAGSLGTDTQYF.

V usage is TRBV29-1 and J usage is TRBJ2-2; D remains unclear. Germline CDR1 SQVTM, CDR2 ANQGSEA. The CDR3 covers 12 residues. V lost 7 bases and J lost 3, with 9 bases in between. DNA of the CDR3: TGCAGCGCCGCGAAATACACCGGGGAGCTGTTTTTT. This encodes CSAAKYTGELFF.

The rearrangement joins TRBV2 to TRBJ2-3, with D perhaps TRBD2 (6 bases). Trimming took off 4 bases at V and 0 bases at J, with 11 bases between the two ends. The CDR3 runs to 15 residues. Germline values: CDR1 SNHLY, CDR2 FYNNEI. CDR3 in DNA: TGTGCCAGCAGTGGGGGACTGTCAAGCACAGATACGCAGTATTTT. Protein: CASSGGLSSTDTQYF.

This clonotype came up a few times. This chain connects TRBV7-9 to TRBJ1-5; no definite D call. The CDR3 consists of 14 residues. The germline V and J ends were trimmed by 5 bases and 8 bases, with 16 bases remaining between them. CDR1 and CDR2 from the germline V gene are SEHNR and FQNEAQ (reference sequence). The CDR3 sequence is CASSNDPEGKPQHF. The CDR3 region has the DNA TGTGCCAGCAGCAACGACCCAGAAGGGAAGCCCCAGCATTTT.

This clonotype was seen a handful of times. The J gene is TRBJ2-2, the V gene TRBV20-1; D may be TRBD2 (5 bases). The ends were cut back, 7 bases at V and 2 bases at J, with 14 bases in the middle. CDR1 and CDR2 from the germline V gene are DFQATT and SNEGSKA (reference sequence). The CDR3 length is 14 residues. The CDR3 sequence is CSGAVGENTGELFF. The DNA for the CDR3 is TGCAGTGGAGCGGTTGGGGAAAACACCGGGGAGCTGTTTTTT.

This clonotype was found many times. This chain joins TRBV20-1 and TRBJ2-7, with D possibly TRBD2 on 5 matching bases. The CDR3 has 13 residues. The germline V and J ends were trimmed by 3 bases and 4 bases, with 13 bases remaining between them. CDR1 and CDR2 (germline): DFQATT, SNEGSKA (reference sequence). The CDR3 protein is CSASDGESYEQYV. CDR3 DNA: TGCAGTGCTAGCGACGGGGAGAGTTACGAGCAGTACGTC.

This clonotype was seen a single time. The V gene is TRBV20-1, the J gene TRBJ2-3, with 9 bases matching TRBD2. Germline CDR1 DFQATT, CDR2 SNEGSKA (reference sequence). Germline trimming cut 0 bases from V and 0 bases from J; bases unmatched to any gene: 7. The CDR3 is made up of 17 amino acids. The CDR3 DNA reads TGCAGTGCTAGAGAAGCGGGGGGTAGGCGCAGCACAGATACGCAGTATTTT. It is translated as CSAREAGGRRSTDTQYF.

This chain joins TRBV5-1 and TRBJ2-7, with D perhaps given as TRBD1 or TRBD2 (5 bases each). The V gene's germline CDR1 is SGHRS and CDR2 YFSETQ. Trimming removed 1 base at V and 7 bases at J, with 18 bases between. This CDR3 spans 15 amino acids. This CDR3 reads CASSLQGTGREEQYF. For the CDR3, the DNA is TGCGCCAGCAGCTTGCAAGGGACGGGACGGGAAGAGCAGTACTTC.

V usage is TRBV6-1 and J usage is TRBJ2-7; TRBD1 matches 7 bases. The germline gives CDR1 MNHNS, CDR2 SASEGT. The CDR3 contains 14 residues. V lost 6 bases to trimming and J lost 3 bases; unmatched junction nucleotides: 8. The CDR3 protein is CASRRLGDSYEQYV. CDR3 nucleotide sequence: TGTGCCAGCAGACGCCTGGGGGACAGCTACGAGCAGTACGTC.

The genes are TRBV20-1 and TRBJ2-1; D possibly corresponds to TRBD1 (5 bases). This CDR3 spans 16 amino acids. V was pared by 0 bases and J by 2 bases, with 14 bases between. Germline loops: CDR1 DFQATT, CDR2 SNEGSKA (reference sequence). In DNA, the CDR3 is TGCAGTGCTAGAGATTGGGGCCAAGGTCCCTACAATGAGCAGTTCTTC. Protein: CSARDWGQGPYNEQFF.

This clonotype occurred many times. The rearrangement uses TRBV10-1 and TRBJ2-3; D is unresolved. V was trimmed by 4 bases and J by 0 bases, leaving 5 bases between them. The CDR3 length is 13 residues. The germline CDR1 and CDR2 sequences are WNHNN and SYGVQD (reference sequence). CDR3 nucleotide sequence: TGCGCCAGCAGTGCACAGAGCACAGATACGCAGTATTTT. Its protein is CASSAQSTDTQYF.

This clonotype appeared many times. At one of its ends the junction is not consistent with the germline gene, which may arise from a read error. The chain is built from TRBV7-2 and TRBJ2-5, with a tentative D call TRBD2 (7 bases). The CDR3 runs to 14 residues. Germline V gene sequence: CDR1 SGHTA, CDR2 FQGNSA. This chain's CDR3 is CASSQGGAWETQYF. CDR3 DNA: TGTGCCAGCAGCCAAGGGGGGGCCTGGGAGACCCAGTATTTC.

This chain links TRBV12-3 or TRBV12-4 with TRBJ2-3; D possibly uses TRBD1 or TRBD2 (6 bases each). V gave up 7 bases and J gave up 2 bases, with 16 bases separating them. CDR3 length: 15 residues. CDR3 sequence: CASTRGGTLTDTQYF. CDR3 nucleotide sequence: TGTGCCAGCACCCGAGGGGGGACCCTCACAGATACGCAGTATTTT.

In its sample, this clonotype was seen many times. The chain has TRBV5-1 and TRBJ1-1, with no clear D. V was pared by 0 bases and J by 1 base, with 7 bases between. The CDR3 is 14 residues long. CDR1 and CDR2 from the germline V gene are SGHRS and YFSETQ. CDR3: CASSLVLGNTEAFF. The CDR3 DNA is TGCGCCAGCAGCTTGGTCCTCGGGAACACTGAAGCTTTCTTT.

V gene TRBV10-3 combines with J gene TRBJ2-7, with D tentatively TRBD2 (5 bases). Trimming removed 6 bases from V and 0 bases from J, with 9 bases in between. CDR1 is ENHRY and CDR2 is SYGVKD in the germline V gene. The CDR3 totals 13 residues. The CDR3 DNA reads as TGTGCCATCAGCCCCGGGATCTCCTACGAGCAGTACTTC. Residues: CAISPGISYEQYF.

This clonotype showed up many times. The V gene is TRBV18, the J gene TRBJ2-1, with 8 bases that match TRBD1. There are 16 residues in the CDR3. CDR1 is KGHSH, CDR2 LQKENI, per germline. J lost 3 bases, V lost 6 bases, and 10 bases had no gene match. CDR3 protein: CASSPAGTGYYNEQFF. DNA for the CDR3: TGTGCCAGCTCCCCGGCCGGGACAGGTTACTACAATGAGCAGTTCTTC.

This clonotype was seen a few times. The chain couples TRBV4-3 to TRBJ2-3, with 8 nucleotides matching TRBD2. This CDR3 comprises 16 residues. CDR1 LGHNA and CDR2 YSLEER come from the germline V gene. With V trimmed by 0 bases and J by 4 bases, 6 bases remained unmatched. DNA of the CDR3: TGCGCCAGCAGCCAAGATTCAACTAGCGGTTCAGATACGCAGTATTTT. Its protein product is CASSQDSTSGSDTQYF.

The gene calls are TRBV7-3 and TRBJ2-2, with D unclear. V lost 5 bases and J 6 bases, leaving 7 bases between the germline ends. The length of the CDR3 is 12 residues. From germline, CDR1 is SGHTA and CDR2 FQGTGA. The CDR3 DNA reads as TGTGCCAGCAGCCTCCATTCCGGGGAGCTGTTTTTT. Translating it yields CASSLHSGELFF.

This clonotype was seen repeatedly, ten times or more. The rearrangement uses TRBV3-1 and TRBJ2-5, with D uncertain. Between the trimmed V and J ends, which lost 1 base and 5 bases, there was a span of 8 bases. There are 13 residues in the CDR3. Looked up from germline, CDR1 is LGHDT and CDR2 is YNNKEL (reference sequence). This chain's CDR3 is CASSQVVGETQYF. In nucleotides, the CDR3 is TGTGCCAGCAGCCAAGTAGTAGGTGAGACCCAGTACTTC.

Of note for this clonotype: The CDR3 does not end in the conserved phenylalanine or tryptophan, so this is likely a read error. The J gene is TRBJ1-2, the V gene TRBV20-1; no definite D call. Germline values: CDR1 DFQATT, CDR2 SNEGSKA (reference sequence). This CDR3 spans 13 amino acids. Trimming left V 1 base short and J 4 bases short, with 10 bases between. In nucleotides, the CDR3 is TGCAGTGCTAGAGTCTTGGGTTCCTATGGCTACACCTGC. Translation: CSARVLGSYGYTC.

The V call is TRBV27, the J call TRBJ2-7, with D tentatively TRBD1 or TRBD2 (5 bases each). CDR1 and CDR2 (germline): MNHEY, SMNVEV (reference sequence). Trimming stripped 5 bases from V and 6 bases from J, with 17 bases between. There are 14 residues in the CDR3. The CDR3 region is CASSQTQASFEQYV. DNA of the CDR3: TGTGCCAGCAGTCAGACACAGGCTAGCTTCGAGCAGTACGTC.

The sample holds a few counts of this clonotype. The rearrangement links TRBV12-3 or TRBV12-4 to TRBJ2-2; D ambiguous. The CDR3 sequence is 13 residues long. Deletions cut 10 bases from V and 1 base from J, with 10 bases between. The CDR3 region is CAIPILNTGELFF. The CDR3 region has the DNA TGTGCCATCCCGATCCTGAACACCGGGGAGCTGTTTTTT.

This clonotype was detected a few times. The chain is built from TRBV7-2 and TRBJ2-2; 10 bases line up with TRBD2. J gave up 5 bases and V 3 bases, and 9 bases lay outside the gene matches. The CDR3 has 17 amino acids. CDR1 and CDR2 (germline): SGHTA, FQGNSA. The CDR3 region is CASSFQRGGPRTGELFF. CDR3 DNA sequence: TGTGCCAGCAGCTTCCAGCGGGGGGGCCCTCGGACCGGGGAGCTGTTTTTT.

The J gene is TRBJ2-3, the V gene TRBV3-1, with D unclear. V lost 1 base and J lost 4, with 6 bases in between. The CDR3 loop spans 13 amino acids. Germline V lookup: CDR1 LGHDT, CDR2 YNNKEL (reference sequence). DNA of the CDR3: TGTGCCAGCAGCCAAGTTAGGGCAGATACGCAGTATTTT. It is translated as CASSQVRADTQYF.

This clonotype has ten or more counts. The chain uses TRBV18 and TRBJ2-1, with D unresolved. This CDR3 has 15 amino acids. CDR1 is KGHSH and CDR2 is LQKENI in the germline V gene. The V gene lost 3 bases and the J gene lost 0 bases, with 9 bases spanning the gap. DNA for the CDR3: TGTGCCAGCTCACCTTGGGAACGCTCCTACAATGAGCAGTTCTTC. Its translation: CASSPWERSYNEQFF. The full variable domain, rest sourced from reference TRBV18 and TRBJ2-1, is NAGVMQNPRHLVRRRGQEARLRCSPMKGHSHVYWYRQLPEEGLKFMVYLQKENIIDESGMPKERFSAEFPKEGPSILRIQQVVRGDSAAYFCASSPWERSYNEQFFGPGTRLTVL.

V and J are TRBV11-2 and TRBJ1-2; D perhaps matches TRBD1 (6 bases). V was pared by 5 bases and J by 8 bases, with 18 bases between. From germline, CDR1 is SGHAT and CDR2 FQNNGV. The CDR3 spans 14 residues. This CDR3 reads CASSVRGGGEGYTF. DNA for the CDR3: TGTGCCAGCAGCGTAAGGGGGGGGGGCGAAGGCTACACCTTC.